This TCR beta chain was documented in a study of early T cells in non-severe SARS-CoV-2 infection. For the study at large: RNA in bulk from unsorted whole blood was sequenced, and chains were unpaired.

Germline-derived CDR1 and CDR2 are SGHNT and YYREEE (reference sequence). V lost 3 bases to trimming and J lost 4 bases; unmatched junction nucleotides: 6. The CDR3 loop spans 14 amino acids. Unique molecular identifiers were attached to individual cDNA molecules. TCRdb reanalysed the 5' RACE reads using MiXCR and keeps one entry per CDR3 protein. Here the sample spans fewer than 35,000 distinct CDR3 sequences, 9% to 9.5% being singletons. This clonotype was seen ten or more times. This sequence joins TRBV5-4 and TRBJ2-7, with TRBD1 matching 8 bases. Sequenced sample: whole blood. The origin of this receptor is an adult who was a healthcare worker with PCR-confirmed SARS-CoV-2 infection or an uninfected control (not recorded which). This CDR3 reads CASSSTGASYEQYF. The CDR3 region has the DNA TGTGCCAGCAGCTCGACAGGGGCGTCTTACGAGCAGTACTTC.